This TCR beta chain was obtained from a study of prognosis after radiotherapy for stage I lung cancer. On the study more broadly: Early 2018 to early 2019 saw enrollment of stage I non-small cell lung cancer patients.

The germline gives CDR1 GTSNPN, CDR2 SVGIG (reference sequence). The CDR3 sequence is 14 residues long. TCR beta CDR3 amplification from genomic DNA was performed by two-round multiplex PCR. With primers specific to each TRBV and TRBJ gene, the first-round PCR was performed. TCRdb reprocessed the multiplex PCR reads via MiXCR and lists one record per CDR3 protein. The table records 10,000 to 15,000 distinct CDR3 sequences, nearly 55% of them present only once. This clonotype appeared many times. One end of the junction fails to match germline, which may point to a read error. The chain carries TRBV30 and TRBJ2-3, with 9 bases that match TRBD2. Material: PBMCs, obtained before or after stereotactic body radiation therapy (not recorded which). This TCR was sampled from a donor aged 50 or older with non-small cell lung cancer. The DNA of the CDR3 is TGTGCCTGGAGTGTAGCGGGGGGCACAGGTACGCAGTATTTT. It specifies CAWSVAGGTGTQYF. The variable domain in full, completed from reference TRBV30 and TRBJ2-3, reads SQTIHQWPATLVQPVGSPLSLECTVEGTSNPNLYWYRQAAGRGLQLLFYSVGIGQISSEVPQNLSASRPQDRQFILSSKKLLLSDSGFYLCAWSVAGGTGTQYFGPGTRLTVL.